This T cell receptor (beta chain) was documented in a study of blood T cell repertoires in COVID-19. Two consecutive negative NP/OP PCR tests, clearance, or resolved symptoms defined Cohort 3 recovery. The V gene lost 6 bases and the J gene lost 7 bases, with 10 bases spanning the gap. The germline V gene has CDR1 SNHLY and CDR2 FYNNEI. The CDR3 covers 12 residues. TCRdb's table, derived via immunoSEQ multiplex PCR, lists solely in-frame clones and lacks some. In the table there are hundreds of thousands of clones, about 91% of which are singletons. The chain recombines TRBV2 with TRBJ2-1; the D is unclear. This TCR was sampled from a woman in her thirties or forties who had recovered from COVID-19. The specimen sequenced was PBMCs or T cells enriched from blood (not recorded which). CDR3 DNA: TGTGCCAGCAGCGTTCTAGAGAATGAGCAGTTCTTC. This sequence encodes CASSVLENEQFF. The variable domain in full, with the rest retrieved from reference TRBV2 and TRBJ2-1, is EPEVTQTPSHQVTQMGQEVILRCVPISNHLYFYWYRQILGQKVEFLVSFYNNEISEKSEIFDDQFSVERPDGSNFTLKIRSTKLEDSAMYFCASSVLENEQFFGPGTRLTVL.